This entry lists 15 T cell receptor beta chains sequenced from one sample in a study of Ad26.COV2.S vaccination and SARS-CoV-2 variants. Produced via immunoSEQ multiplex PCR; TCRdb's table is partial and in-frame only. This sample has 350,000 to 450,000 clones, with approximately 85% found just once. This sample's treatment: roughly 18 received Ad26.COV2.S at low or high dose, single or two shots; several received placebo; per-sample allocation not given. Specimens were obtained on day 63 following the first vaccine or placebo injection. Material: peripheral blood, obtained in a trial of Ad26.COV2.S vaccine versus placebo. These receptors were taken from a person between 18 and 65 years old who received the Ad26.COV2.S COVID-19 vaccine or a placebo.

This sequence joins TRBV6-5 and TRBJ1-2; D uncertain. The CDR3 contains 14 residues. V was shortened by 8 bases and J by 4 bases, with 17 bases between the two germline ends. CDR1 and CDR2 from the germline V gene are MNHEY and SVGAGI. The CDR3 loop reads CASHRTAEGYGYTF. Written as DNA, the CDR3 is TGTGCCAGCCACCGGACGGCCGAGGGCTATGGCTACACCTTC.

The V call is TRBV6-6, the J call TRBJ1-2; D ambiguous. The CDR3 totals 15 residues. The V end was cut by 0 bases, the J end by 1 base, with 9 bases between. Looked up from germline, CDR1 is MNHNY and CDR2 is SVGAGI (reference sequence). The CDR3, as DNA: TGTGCCAGCAGTTACTCAGGCTACATTAACTATGGCTACACCTTC. This sequence encodes CASSYSGYINYGYTF.

The chain links TRBV5-1 to TRBJ2-1; a weak D match, TRBD2 (5 bases). CDR3 length: 12 amino acids. The germline CDR1 and CDR2 sequences are SGHRS and YFSETQ. Trimming took off 4 bases at V and 3 bases at J, with 5 bases between the two ends. The CDR3 loop reads CASSRDYNEQFF. As DNA, the CDR3 is TGCGCCAGCAGCCGGGACTACAATGAGCAGTTCTTC.

This clone was observed once. The V gene is TRBV5-4, the J gene TRBJ2-7; the match to TRBD1 covers 7 bases. Germline-derived CDR1 and CDR2 are SGHNT and YYREEE (reference sequence). The V segment lost 2 bases and the J segment 3 bases; nucleotides outside the gene matches: 5. This CDR3 has 14 amino acids. CDR3 residues: CASSFGQDIYEQYF. Here the CDR3 DNA reads TGTGCCAGCAGCTTCGGACAGGACATCTACGAGCAGTACTTC. Full variable domain (rest looked up from reference TRBV5-4 and TRBJ2-7): ETGVTQSPTHLIKTRGQQVTLRCSSQSGHNTVSWYQQALGQGPQFIFQYYREEENGRGNFPPRFSGLQFPNYSSELNVNALELDDSALYLCASSFGQDIYEQYFGPGTRLTVT.

This clone was seen a few times. The chain joins TRBV19 to TRBJ2-1, with TRBD2 as a possible D gene (7 bases). The CDR3 is made up of 14 amino acids. The V end lost 3 bases, the J end lost 8 bases, and 14 bases lay between the germline ends. The germline V gene encodes CDR1 LNHDA and CDR2 SQIVND (reference sequence). CDR3 bases: TGTGCCAGTAGTATTATGGGGGGGGGCGATGAGCAGTTCTTC. Protein: CASSIMGGGDEQFF.

This chain connects TRBV5-6 to TRBJ2-2; D perhaps matches TRBD1 (5 bases). Germline V gene lookup returns CDR1 SGHDT and CDR2 YYEEEE. The CDR3 runs to 13 residues. V shed 3 bases and J shed 12 bases, with 15 bases lying between them. For the CDR3, the DNA is TGTGCCAGCAGCTGGGGCCAGGTAGGGCAGCTGTTTTTT. It codes for CASSWGQVGQLFF.

CDR3 sequence reads: CASSLSSGSSYEQYF. The CDR3, as DNA: TGTGCCAGCAGCTTATCTAGCGGAAGCTCCTACGAGCAGTACTTC. J is TRBJ2-7 and V is TRBV7-2; TRBD2 agrees at 7 bases. The CDR3 runs to 15 residues. V was clipped by 2 bases and J by 0 bases; unmatched bases: 4. Germline V gene data show CDR1 as SGHTA and CDR2 as FQGNSA.

In regard to this clone: A single base separates this from a much larger clone, so it may be a read error. This rearrangement joins TRBV11-3 to TRBJ2-2; D ambiguous. V lost 6 bases and J 3 bases, leaving 5 bases between the germline ends. In germline, CDR1 is SGHNT, CDR2 YENEEA. The CDR3 has 12 amino acids. The CDR3 DNA reads as TGTGCCAGCAGTTTTTACACCGGGGAGCTGTTTTTT. Translating it yields CASSFYTGELFF. The full variable domain, in which reference TRBV11-3 and TRBJ2-2 provide the parts outside the CDR3, is EAGVVQSPRYKIIEKKQPVAFWCNPISGHNTLYWYLQNLGQGPELLIRYENEEAVDDSQLPKDRFSAERLKGVDSTLKIQPAELGDSAVYLCASSFYTGELFFGEGSRLTVL.

J is TRBJ2-5 and V is TRBV4-1; 8 bases align to TRBD1. This CDR3 region has 16 residues. From germline, CDR1 is MGHRA and CDR2 YSYEKL. Trimming took 0 bases from V and 5 from J; bases not matched to a gene: 8. The CDR3 sequence: CASSQEGAGGRETQYF. In nucleotides, the CDR3 is TGCGCCAGCAGCCAAGAAGGAGCAGGGGGCCGGGAGACCCAGTACTTC.

V and J are TRBV7-2 and TRBJ2-3, with 7 bases lining up with TRBD2. V was clipped by 2 bases and J by 2 bases; unmatched bases: 4. The germline V gene has CDR1 SGHTA and CDR2 FQGNSA. There are 15 residues in the CDR3. CDR3 sequence (DNA): TGTGCCAGCAGCTTAAGACTAGCCTACACAGATACGCAGTATTTT. This gives the protein CASSLRLAYTDTQYF.

There are many counts of this clone. The V call is TRBV2, the J call TRBJ2-3, with D perhaps TRBD1 or TRBD2 (5 bases each). Between the trimmed V and J ends, which lost 5 bases and 6 bases, there was a span of 12 bases. Germline assignment: CDR1 SNHLY and CDR2 FYNNEI. The CDR3 extends over 13 amino acids. The CDR3 loop reads CASSRGRRDTQYF. CDR3 DNA: TGTGCCAGCAGTCGGGGACGGCGTGATACGCAGTATTTT.

J is TRBJ2-2 and V is TRBV11-2; 8 nucleotides agree with TRBD1. Germline assignment: CDR1 SGHAT and CDR2 FQNNGV. CDR3 length: 16 amino acids. Trimming removed 1 base from V and 6 bases from J; junction bases left unmatched: 7. The CDR3 bases are TGTGCCAGCAGCTTAGCTTTGGCAGGGGGCTCCGGGGAGCTGTTTTTT. Translation gives CASSLALAGGSGELFF.

V is TRBV6-5 and J is TRBJ1-2; D not certain. V lost 8 bases and J 3 bases, leaving 10 bases between the germline ends. Germline V gene data show CDR1 as MNHEY and CDR2 as SVGAGI. This CDR3 has 12 amino acids. The chain's CDR3 is CASAPGYYGYTF. As DNA, the CDR3 is TGTGCCAGCGCCCCGGGTTACTATGGCTACACCTTC.

This chain joins TRBV5-1 and TRBJ2-3; 8 bases line up with TRBD1. CDR1 is SGHRS and CDR2 is YFSETQ in the germline V gene. CDR3 size: 13 residues. Trimming removed 4 bases from V and 4 bases from J; junction bases left unmatched: 2. The CDR3 DNA sequence: TGCGCCAGCAGCCTGGGACAGGCAGATACGCAGTATTTT. Amino acid sequence: CASSLGQADTQYF.

A single count supports this clone. This rearrangement joins TRBV27 to TRBJ2-7, with 7 positions matching TRBD1. This CDR3 has 16 residues. Germline CDR1 reads MNHEY; CDR2 reads SMNVEV (reference sequence). V shed 3 bases, J shed 0 bases, and the junction held 8 bases outside the gene matches. The CDR3 loop is CASSFPRGLTSYEQYF. CDR3 DNA sequence: TGTGCCAGCAGTTTTCCTAGGGGGCTGACCTCCTACGAGCAGTACTTC.